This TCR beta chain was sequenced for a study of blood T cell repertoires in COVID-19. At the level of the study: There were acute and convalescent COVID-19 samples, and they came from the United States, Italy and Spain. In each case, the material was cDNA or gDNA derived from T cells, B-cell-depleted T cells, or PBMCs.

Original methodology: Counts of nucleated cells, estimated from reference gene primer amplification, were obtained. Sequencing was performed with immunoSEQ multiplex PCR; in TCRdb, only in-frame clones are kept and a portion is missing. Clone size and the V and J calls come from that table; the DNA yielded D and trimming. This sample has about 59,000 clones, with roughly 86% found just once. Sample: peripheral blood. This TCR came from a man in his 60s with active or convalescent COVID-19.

CDR3 region: CASSKASGGLQETQYF. The CDR3 nucleotides read TGTGCCAGCAGCAAAGCTAGCGGGGGCCTCCAAGAGACCCAGTACTTC. The chain uses TRBV4-2 and TRBJ2-5; 10 bases fit TRBD2. V lost 5 bases and J lost 1; bases outside the gene matches: 7. The CDR3 is made up of 16 amino acids. Germline V lookup: CDR1 LGHNA, CDR2 YNFKEQ.